The 21 T cell receptor beta chains presented below share a single source sample, sequenced in a study of blood T cells in healthy people across ages. Combining a sample-barcoded 5' primer with a J-beta primer mix, a second PCR ran for roughly 7 to 11 cycles. TCRdb reanalysed the 5' RACE reads using MiXCR and keeps one entry per CDR3 protein. The sample has just over 800,000 distinct CDR3 sequences; less than 80% are singletons. Sample: blood. The receptors were sampled from a man under 40 in good health.

As regards this clonotype: Relative to the germline gene, one junction end is altered; a read error may explain this. V and J are TRBV7-9 and TRBJ1-1; unclear D gene. There are 11 residues in the CDR3. Germline-derived CDR1 and CDR2 are SEHNR and FQNEAQ (reference sequence). The CDR3 here is CASSLATEAFF. CDR3 coding DNA: TGTGCCAGTAGCTTAGCCACTGAAGCTTTCTTT.

This chain uses TRBV5-1 with TRBJ2-1, with TRBD1 identical over 8 bases. The germline V gene encodes CDR1 SGHRS and CDR2 YFSETQ. V lost 3 bases and J lost 2; bases outside the gene matches: 1. CDR3 length: 14 residues. The CDR3 nucleotides are TGCGCCAGCAGCTCGGGACAGGCCTACAATGAGCAGTTCTTC. This encodes CASSSGQAYNEQFF.

This chain uses TRBV25-1 with TRBJ1-1, with 7 positions matching TRBD1. Trimming removed 8 bases from V and 8 bases from J; junction bases left unmatched: 11. The CDR3 has 13 amino acids. Germline V CDR1 and CDR2: MGHDK, SYGVNS. The CDR3: CASGKTGNPEAFF. DNA for the CDR3: TGTGCCAGCGGTAAGACAGGGAACCCCGAAGCTTTCTTT.

The CDR3 DNA sequence: TGTGCCAGCAGCCAAGCCCCACCGGGACTAGCGGGACAAGAGACCCAGTACTTC. Translating it yields CASSQAPPGLAGQETQYF. The rearrangement joins TRBV14 to TRBJ2-5, with TRBD2 matching 13 bases. CDR3 length: 18 amino acids. J lost 2 bases, V lost 1 base, and 7 bases had no gene match. CDR1 SGHDN and CDR2 FVKESK come from the germline V gene.

V is TRBV6-5 and J is TRBJ2-7; D tentatively reads TRBD1 or TRBD2 (6 bases each). Trimming shortened V by 5 bases and J by 4 bases, and 15 bases separated the two germline ends. The V gene's germline CDR1 is MNHEY and CDR2 SVGAGI. This CDR3 comprises 14 residues. The CDR3 is CASSGQPGGYEQYF. CDR3 nucleotides: TGTGCCAGCAGTGGACAGCCAGGAGGGTACGAGCAGTACTTC.

J is TRBJ2-3 and V is TRBV6-2 or TRBV6-3; D is possibly TRBD2 (7 bases). V was pared by 0 bases and J by 8 bases, with 12 bases between. The germline CDR1 and CDR2 sequences are MNHEY and SVGEGT. This CDR3 region has 14 residues. The CDR3 DNA reads as TGTGCCAGCAGTTACTCCGGGGGGCAGGGTACGCAGTATTTT. It codes for CASSYSGGQGTQYF.

V usage is TRBV4-1 and J usage is TRBJ2-7; TRBD1 matches 7 bases. With 4 bases clipped from V and 4 bases from J, the junction kept 7 bases outside the gene matches. Germline V gene sequence: CDR1 MGHRA, CDR2 YSYEKL. CDR3 length equals 14 residues. CDR3 protein: CASSPGDRMYEQYF. The CDR3 DNA reads as TGCGCCAGCAGCCCTGGGGACAGAATGTACGAGCAGTACTTC.

The genes are TRBV2 and TRBJ2-5; 7 positions agree with TRBD2. The DNA end is a closer match to TRBJ2-7, so the J assignment may be wrong. This CDR3 comprises 14 residues. The germline gives CDR1 SNHLY, CDR2 FYNNEI. The CDR3, as DNA: TGTGCCAGCAGGCTAGCGGTTAACTTCTACGAGCAGTACTTC. It encodes CASRLAVNFYEQYF.

Note on this clonotype: At one end the junction does not follow the germline gene, possibly because of a read error. The chain employs TRBV7-2 and TRBJ1-5, with D perhaps TRBD1 (6 bases). The CDR3 spans 14 residues. In germline, CDR1 is SGHTA, CDR2 FQGNSA. CDR3 coding DNA: TGTGCCAGCAGCCAGGGGTATAGCAATCAGCCTCAGCATTTT. Amino acids: CASSQGYSNQPQHF.

This chain uses TRBV12-3 or TRBV12-4 with TRBJ2-3, with 12 bases lining up with TRBD2. J lost 5 bases, V lost 4 bases, and 4 bases had no gene match. The CDR3 consists of 15 residues. The CDR3 is CASSSTSGGGDTQYF. CDR3 bases: TGTGCCAGCAGTTCGACTAGCGGGGGAGGAGATACGCAGTATTTT.

At least ten counts were recorded for this clonotype. The V call is TRBV20-1, the J call TRBJ2-5, with a weak D call TRBD2 (5 bases). Trimming removed 2 bases from V and 2 bases from J, with 12 bases in between. CDR1 is DFQATT, CDR2 SNEGSKA, per germline (reference sequence). The CDR3 runs to 14 residues. CDR3 coding DNA: TGCAGTGCTAGACTCGGGGTACAACAAGAGACCCAGTACTTC. This gives the protein CSARLGVQQETQYF.

The V call is TRBV29-1, the J call TRBJ2-4; D may be TRBD1 (5 bases). The end of the DNA aligns better with TRBJ2-7, so the J call may be wrong. Germline-derived CDR1 and CDR2 are SQVTM and ANQGSEA. CDR3 length: 12 amino acids. Here the CDR3 DNA reads TGCAGCGTCCGGACGGACACCTACGAGCAGTACTTC. Translation: CSVRTDTYEQYF.

This clonotype was counted only a few times. The V and J genes are TRBV7-8 and TRBJ2-6; D is ambiguous. Per germline, CDR1 SGHVS and CDR2 FQNEAQ. This CDR3 is 17 amino acids long. The V gene lost 0 bases and the J gene lost 0 bases, with 9 bases spanning the gap. The chain's CDR3 is CASSLALPYSGANVLTF. Written as DNA, the CDR3 is TGTGCCAGCAGCTTAGCCCTTCCTTACTCTGGGGCCAACGTCCTGACTTTC. The full variable domain, completed using reference TRBV7-8 and TRBJ2-6, is GAGVSQSPRYKVAKRGQDVALRCDPISGHVSLFWYQQALGQGPEFLTYFQNEAQLDKSGLPSDRFFAERPEGSVSTLKIQRTQQEDSAVYLCASSLALPYSGANVLTFGAGSRLTVL.

This clonotype was counted only a few times. The rearrangement uses TRBV18 and TRBJ2-7; D gene unclear. The CDR3 sequence is 14 residues long. The germline V and J ends were trimmed by 3 bases and 0 bases, with 9 bases remaining between them. CDR1 and CDR2 (germline): KGHSH, LQKENI. The CDR3: CASSPGESSYEQYF. DNA for the CDR3: TGTGCCAGCTCACCGGGCGAGAGCTCCTACGAGCAGTACTTC. The entire variable domain, with the rest obtained from reference TRBV18 and TRBJ2-7, is as follows: NAGVMQNPRHLVRRRGQEARLRCSPMKGHSHVYWYRQLPEEGLKFMVYLQKENIIDESGMPKERFSAEFPKEGPSILRIQQVVRGDSAAYFCASSPGESSYEQYFGPGTRLTVT.

This sequence joins TRBV4-3 and TRBJ2-7, with D perhaps TRBD1 (5 bases). The CDR3 covers 16 residues. The germline V gene has CDR1 LGHNA and CDR2 YSLEER. Trimming took 0 bases from V and 0 from J, leaving 12 bases between them. CDR3 DNA: TGCGCCAGCAGCCAAGATCTGCCAGGGCGCTCCTACGAGCAGTACTTC. Its translation is CASSQDLPGRSYEQYF.

This clonotype was recorded once. The chain is built from TRBV30 and TRBJ2-7; D call uncertain. The V and J ends lost 4 bases and 1 base respectively, with 8 bases between them. CDR3 length: 12 amino acids. Germline V gives CDR1 GTSNPN, CDR2 SVGIG (reference sequence). The CDR3, as DNA: TGTGCCTGGACGGACGGTTCCTACGAGCAGTACTTC. This sequence encodes CAWTDGSYEQYF.

V is TRBV10-2 and J is TRBJ1-5; D gene ambiguous. V lost 3 bases to trimming and J lost 3 bases, with 6 bases between them. Per germline, CDR1 WSHSY and CDR2 SAAADI. The CDR3 has 13 residues. The CDR3 protein is CASSDGPNQPQHF. Written as DNA, the CDR3 is TGCGCCAGCAGTGATGGCCCCAATCAGCCCCAGCATTTT.

The chain uses TRBV20-1 and TRBJ2-5; possibly TRBD1 or TRBD2 for D (7 bases each). Deletions cut 1 base from V and 11 bases from J, with 14 bases between. The CDR3 is made up of 12 amino acids. Germline V gene data show CDR1 as DFQATT and CDR2 as SNEGSKA (reference sequence). In nucleotides, the CDR3 is TGCAGTGCTAGAGTAGGCCAGGGGGGGCAGTACTTC. It specifies CSARVGQGGQYF.

The V and J genes are TRBV4-1 and TRBJ2-5; tentatively, D is TRBD2 (6 bases). The V gene lost 0 bases and the J gene lost 11 bases, with 22 bases spanning the gap. This CDR3 has 16 amino acids. Germline V gene sequence: CDR1 MGHRA, CDR2 YSYEKL. The CDR3 loop is CASSQENWLRGNEQYF. In DNA form, the CDR3 reads TGCGCCAGCAGCCAAGAAAACTGGCTACGGGGGAATGAGCAGTACTTC.

The chain joins TRBV7-2 to TRBJ2-3; the match to TRBD2 covers 10 bases. Unmatched junction bases numbered 10, after V lost 4 bases and J lost 0 bases. Germline V gene sequence: CDR1 SGHTA, CDR2 FQGNSA. The CDR3 is 18 amino acids. This chain's CDR3 is CASSYTPGTSVSTDTQYF. Written as DNA, the CDR3 is TGTGCCAGCAGCTATACCCCCGGGACTAGCGTTAGCACAGATACGCAGTATTTT.

The chain has TRBV4-2 and TRBJ2-3; D perhaps matches TRBD2 (5 bases). V was cut by 0 bases and J by 0 bases, with 10 bases left in between. Germline V gives CDR1 LGHNA, CDR2 YNFKEQ. CDR3 length: 16 amino acids. CDR3 nucleotide sequence: TGTGCCAGCAGCCAAGAACTAGGAGCTAGCACAGATACGCAGTATTTT. Its protein is CASSQELGASTDTQYF.